A selection of T cell receptor beta chains follows, all from one sample in a study of OX40 agonist ivuxolimab in advanced cancers. The repertoire was sequenced with immunoSEQ multiplex PCR; TCRdb's copy has only in-frame clones and lacks some. The sample has 65,000 to 85,000 clones, around 88% seen once. The source material was CD4+ or CD8+ T cells sorted from blood, sampled in a trial of the OX40 agonist ivuxolimab. Receptors were obtained from an adult with an advanced solid tumor such as melanoma, head and neck, liver or kidney cancer. CDR3s include the opening cysteine and the closing phenylalanine or tryptophan. D genes are given only for firm matches. Expanded clones get a size class; other rows say once, few or many, or leave the size out.

d_call: -
clone_size: once
j_call: TRBJ2-7
v_call: TRBV7-3
cdr3_nt: TGTGCCAGCAGCCGCGGGTCCCACGTTCCCTACGAGCAGTACTTC
cdr3_aa: CASSRGSHVPYEQYF

d_call: -
clone_size: -
j_call: TRBJ1-3
v_call: TRBV19
cdr3_nt: TGTGCCAGTAGACAAGCTGGAAACACCATATATTTT
cdr3_aa: CASRQAGNTIYF

d_call: -
clone_size: medium-sized
j_call: TRBJ2-6
v_call: TRBV7-8
cdr3_nt: TGTGCCAGCAGCACCGGGGCCAACTCTGGGGCCAACGTCCTGACTTTC
cdr3_aa: CASSTGANSGANVLTF

d_call: -
clone_size: -
j_call: TRBJ1-3
v_call: TRBV5-1
cdr3_nt: TGCGCCAGCAGCCCTGGTGGGGGCTCTGGAAACACCATATATTTT
cdr3_aa: CASSPGGGSGNTIYF

d_call: -
clone_size: -
j_call: TRBJ2-3
v_call: TRBV19
cdr3_nt: TGTGCCAGTAGTTCGCAGGGGTCCCTCACAGATACGCAGTATTTT
cdr3_aa: CASSSQGSLTDTQYF

d_call: -
clone_size: -
j_call: TRBJ1-1
v_call: TRBV29-1
cdr3_nt: TGCAGCGCTAAAAATATGAACACTGAAGCTTTCTTT
cdr3_aa: CSAKNMNTEAFF

d_call: TRBD2
clone_size: -
j_call: TRBJ2-5
v_call: TRBV2
cdr3_nt: TGTGCCAGCAGTGAAAGGACTAGCGGGGAGACCCAGTACTTC
cdr3_aa: CASSERTSGETQYF

d_call: -
clone_size: few
j_call: TRBJ1-5
v_call: TRBV6-5
cdr3_nt: TGTGCCAGCAGTTACTCGAGCAATCAGCCCCAGCATTTT
cdr3_aa: CASSYSSNQPQHF

d_call: -
clone_size: few
j_call: TRBJ1-1
v_call: TRBV7-2
cdr3_nt: TGTGCCAGCAGCGCCTCCGGGACAAACACTGAAGCTTTCTTT
cdr3_aa: CASSASGTNTEAFF

d_call: -
clone_size: few
j_call: TRBJ2-5
v_call: TRBV5-1
cdr3_nt: TGCGCCAGCAGTGGGGCCGGGCAAGAGACCCAGTACTTC
cdr3_aa: CASSGAGQETQYF

d_call: -
clone_size: -
j_call: TRBJ1-5
v_call: TRBV27
cdr3_nt: TGTGCCAGCAGTTTATTCGGCGATCAGCCCCAGCATTTT
cdr3_aa: CASSLFGDQPQHF

d_call: -
clone_size: -
j_call: TRBJ1-4
v_call: TRBV28
cdr3_nt: TGTGCCAGCTTTGACGCAACTAATGAAAAACTGTTTTTT
cdr3_aa: CASFDATNEKLFF

d_call: TRBD1
clone_size: -
j_call: TRBJ1-3
v_call: TRBV7-6
cdr3_nt: TGTGCCAGCAGTTTGCGGACAGGCTCTGGAAACACCATATATTTT
cdr3_aa: CASSLRTGSGNTIYF

d_call: TRBD2
clone_size: -
j_call: TRBJ2-1
v_call: TRBV11-2
cdr3_nt: TGTGCCAGCAGCCCCGGACTAGCGAGGTACAATGAGCAGTTCTTC
cdr3_aa: CASSPGLARYNEQFF

d_call: -
clone_size: -
j_call: TRBJ1-4
v_call: TRBV27
cdr3_nt: TGTGCCAGCAGTAGGGACCCCCGGGGGGAAAAACTGTTTTTT
cdr3_aa: CASSRDPRGEKLFF

d_call: -
clone_size: -
j_call: TRBJ2-2
v_call: TRBV10-3
cdr3_nt: TGTGCCATCAGTGAGTCAACCGTTGGGACCGGGGAGCTGTTTTTT
cdr3_aa: CAISESTVGTGELFF

d_call: -
clone_size: -
j_call: TRBJ2-2
v_call: TRBV7-6
cdr3_nt: TGTGCCAGCAGCTTAGGGGGGCTAAACACCGGGGAGCTGTTTTTT
cdr3_aa: CASSLGGLNTGELFF

d_call: -
clone_size: -
j_call: TRBJ1-5
v_call: TRBV5-8
cdr3_nt: TGTGCCAGCAGCCCATATGGGGGACATCAGCCCCAGCATTTT
cdr3_aa: CASSPYGGHQPQHF

d_call: -
clone_size: -
j_call: TRBJ2-7
v_call: TRBV28
cdr3_nt: TGTGCCAGCAGTTTTAATACAGTAGGAGGGCAGTACTTC
cdr3_aa: CASSFNTVGGQYF

d_call: -
clone_size: -
j_call: TRBJ1-6
v_call: TRBV6-5
cdr3_nt: TGTGCCAGCAGTTACAGGGAGGAGAATTCACCCCTCCACTTT
cdr3_aa: CASSYREENSPLHF

d_call: -
clone_size: once
j_call: TRBJ1-5
v_call: TRBV18
cdr3_nt: TGTGCCAGCTCCTCGGACCTTAATCAGCCCCAGCATTTT
cdr3_aa: CASSSDLNQPQHF

d_call: TRBD1
clone_size: -
j_call: TRBJ2-2
v_call: TRBV5-1
cdr3_nt: TGCGCCAGCAGCCGCCGGGACAGGGCGATCGGGGAGCTGTTTTTT
cdr3_aa: CASSRRDRAIGELFF

d_call: -
clone_size: -
j_call: TRBJ1-1
v_call: TRBV2
cdr3_nt: TGTGCCAGCAGTGAGCTCCCGAACACTGAAGCTTTCTTT
cdr3_aa: CASSELPNTEAFF

d_call: -
clone_size: -
j_call: TRBJ1-3
v_call: TRBV29-1
cdr3_nt: TGCAGCGTTGCGGAGTCCGAGAACACCATATATTTT
cdr3_aa: CSVAESENTIYF

d_call: TRBD2
clone_size: -
j_call: TRBJ2-7
v_call: TRBV19
cdr3_nt: TGTGCCAGTAGTCCGGGGGGAGGAGGCTACGAGCAGTACTTC
cdr3_aa: CASSPGGGGYEQYF

d_call: TRBD1
clone_size: -
j_call: TRBJ2-3
v_call: TRBV7-2
cdr3_nt: TGTGCCAGCAGCTCGGGACAGGGGGCTCCTAGGGGGCAGTATTTT
cdr3_aa: CASSSGQGAPRGQYF

d_call: TRBD2
clone_size: -
j_call: TRBJ2-5
v_call: TRBV10-3
cdr3_nt: TGTGCCACCGCCAGACTAGCGGGGTACCAAGAGACCCAGTACTTC
cdr3_aa: CATARLAGYQETQYF

d_call: TRBD2
clone_size: few
j_call: TRBJ2-7
v_call: TRBV19
cdr3_nt: TGTGCCAGTTCTGAGGATCGGGGGGTAAGGTACGAGCAGTACTTC
cdr3_aa: CASSEDRGVRYEQYF

d_call: -
clone_size: -
j_call: TRBJ1-2
v_call: TRBV11-2
cdr3_nt: TGTGCCAGCAGCTTAACAGGGACTAACTATGGCTACACCTTC
cdr3_aa: CASSLTGTNYGYTF

d_call: TRBD1
clone_size: -
j_call: TRBJ1-1
v_call: TRBV5-4
cdr3_nt: TGTGCCAGCACCCCCGGGACAGGGGTAGGATTGAGCACTGAAGCTTTCTTT
cdr3_aa: CASTPGTGVGLSTEAFF

d_call: -
clone_size: -
j_call: TRBJ2-5
v_call: TRBV19
cdr3_nt: TGTGCCAGTAGTATAGGTGCAGGGCAGGAGACCCAGTACTTC
cdr3_aa: CASSIGAGQETQYF

d_call: TRBD1
clone_size: -
j_call: TRBJ1-5
v_call: TRBV4-1
cdr3_nt: TGCGCCAGCAGCCAACCGGACAGGAATCAGCCCCAGCATTTT
cdr3_aa: CASSQPDRNQPQHF

d_call: TRBD1
clone_size: -
j_call: TRBJ1-6
v_call: TRBV15
cdr3_nt: TGTGCCACCAGCAGAGGATTGACAGGGACGATCAAATTTTCACCCCTCCACTTT
cdr3_aa: CATSRGLTGTIKFSPLHF

d_call: TRBD2
clone_size: -
j_call: TRBJ2-5
v_call: TRBV7-8
cdr3_nt: TGTGCCAGCATCACGGGACTAGCGGGGGGAAGAGAGACCCAGTACTTC
cdr3_aa: CASITGLAGGRETQYF

d_call: TRBD1
clone_size: -
j_call: TRBJ1-6
v_call: TRBV19
cdr3_nt: TGTGCCAGTAGTACCGGACAGGTTGACGATTCACCCCTCCACTTT
cdr3_aa: CASSTGQVDDSPLHF

d_call: -
clone_size: -
j_call: TRBJ1-1
v_call: TRBV30
cdr3_nt: TGTGCCTGGGGCAAAGGGGGTATCAGCGCTGAAGCTTTCTTT
cdr3_aa: CAWGKGGISAEAFF

d_call: -
clone_size: -
j_call: TRBJ1-1
v_call: TRBV14
cdr3_nt: TGTGCCAGCAGCCAAGATAAAGGGGTTCCCACTGAAGCTTTCTTT
cdr3_aa: CASSQDKGVPTEAFF

d_call: -
clone_size: -
j_call: TRBJ1-1
v_call: TRBV7-6
cdr3_nt: TGTGCCAGCAGCGTATCGGGGGGCGGGACTGAAGCTTTCTTT
cdr3_aa: CASSVSGGGTEAFF

d_call: -
clone_size: -
j_call: TRBJ1-3
v_call: TRBV6-6
cdr3_nt: TGTGCCAGCAAGCAGGGCTCTGGAAACACCATATATTTT
cdr3_aa: CASKQGSGNTIYF

d_call: TRBD1
clone_size: few
j_call: TRBJ1-1
v_call: TRBV29-1
cdr3_nt: TGCAGCGTTGGGACAGGGGGCGGAGGGAACACTGAAGCTTTCTTT
cdr3_aa: CSVGTGGGGNTEAFF

d_call: TRBD2
clone_size: -
j_call: TRBJ2-3
v_call: TRBV4-1
cdr3_nt: TGCGCCAGCCGAGGGCTAGCGGGGCTCACAGATACGCAGTATTTT
cdr3_aa: CASRGLAGLTDTQYF

d_call: TRBD1
clone_size: -
j_call: TRBJ2-3
v_call: TRBV5-4
cdr3_nt: TGTGCCAGCAGCCTTTACCGGGACAGGAGCACAGATACGCAGTATTTT
cdr3_aa: CASSLYRDRSTDTQYF

d_call: TRBD1
clone_size: -
j_call: TRBJ2-3
v_call: TRBV12-5
cdr3_nt: TGTGCTAGTGGGCCCGGGACAGTGAGAGTGACAGATACGCAGTATTTT
cdr3_aa: CASGPGTVRVTDTQYF

d_call: -
clone_size: -
j_call: TRBJ2-7
v_call: TRBV18
cdr3_nt: TGTGCCAGCTCACCTAGCTCCTACGAGCAGTACTTC
cdr3_aa: CASSPSSYEQYF

d_call: -
clone_size: -
j_call: TRBJ1-1
v_call: TRBV5-1
cdr3_nt: TGCGCCAGCAGAGAGGGACCGAACACTGAAGCTTTCTTT
cdr3_aa: CASREGPNTEAFF